Listed below are T cell receptor beta chains from one sample, sequenced in a study of T cell repertoires in cytomegalovirus infection. TCRdb fed the reads into MiXCR, producing one record per CDR3 protein. The data show about 470,000 distinct CDR3 sequences, with about 42% seen just once and around 45% held by the top ten. These TCRs are of unknown antigen specificity. Sample: cultured PBMCs, taken from culture after CMV antigen stimulation. The source is a human donor in good health (CMV status not recorded). Some clones in this sample may be carry-over from other donors' samples. Each CDR3 is given with its conserved first and last residue. A D gene is named only where the DNA matches it firmly. Rows may omit the clone size; those that give it use once, few, many or a size class.

TRBJ1-5,few,13,NA,TRBV12-3/TRBV12-4,CASSSTVNQPQHF,TGTGCCAGCAGTTCGACGGTCAATCAGCCCCAGCATTTT
TRBJ2-7,NA,14,TRBD2,TRBV7-2,CASSKGLATYEQYF,TGTGCCAGCAGCAAGGGACTAGCTACCTACGAGCAGTACTTC
TRBJ2-2,few,12,NA,TRBV7-2,CASTINTGELFF,TGTGCCAGCACCATCAACACCGGGGAGCTGTTTTTT
TRBJ2-6,few,14,NA,TRBV28,CASSLGYVANVLTF,TGTGCCAGCAGTTTGGGGTACGTGGCCAACGTCCTGACTTTC
TRBJ1-3,many,14,NA,TRBV7-2,CASSLTFSGNTIYF,TGTGCCAGCAGCTTGACGTTCTCTGGAAACACCATATATTTT
TRBJ2-3,NA,14,TRBD2,TRBV20-1,CSAEGELAGDTQYF,TGCAGTGCTGAGGGGGAACTAGCGGGAGATACGCAGTATTTT
TRBJ2-7,once,13,NA,TRBV6-2/TRBV6-3,CASSYWRAYEQYF,TGTGCCAGCAGTTACTGGCGGGCCTACGAGCAGTACTTC
TRBJ2-7,many,15,NA,TRBV7-2,CASTPGGGNPYEQYF,TGTGCCAGCACCCCTGGGGGGGGCAACCCCTACGAGCAGTACTTC
TRBJ1-6,NA,15,TRBD1,TRBV6-1,CASSGTGHYNSPLHF,TGTGCCAGCAGTGGGACAGGGCACTATAATTCACCCCTCCACTTT
TRBJ2-1,NA,16,NA,TRBV19,CASSIAFARVYNEQFF,TGTGCCAGTAGTATCGCCTTCGCAAGAGTATACAATGAGCAGTTCTTC
TRBJ1-5,few,13,NA,TRBV6-1,CASITGNNQPQHF,TGTGCCAGTATTACAGGGAACAATCAGCCCCAGCATTTT
TRBJ2-3,NA,16,NA,TRBV7-9,CASSLERFRHTDTQYF,TGTGCCAGCAGCTTAGAGAGGTTCCGACACACAGATACGCAGTATTTT
TRBJ2-3,few,16,TRBD2,TRBV7-2,CASSLGAGGNTDTQYF,TGTGCCAGCAGCTTAGGAGCGGGAGGAAACACAGATACGCAGTATTTT
TRBJ2-5,NA,14,NA,TRBV7-2,CASSRLVAAETQYF,TGTGCCAGCAGCCGGCTAGTAGCTGCAGAGACCCAGTACTTC
TRBJ2-1,NA,13,NA,TRBV4-2,CASSQVKGNEQFF,TGTGCCAGCAGCCAAGTAAAGGGCAATGAGCAGTTCTTC
TRBJ2-3,NA,14,NA,TRBV7-2,CASSRAVESDTQYF,TGTGCCAGCAGCCGCGCAGTCGAGTCAGATACGCAGTATTTT
TRBJ2-7,NA,13,NA,TRBV6-1,CASSERRGTGQYF,TGTGCCAGCAGTGAAAGGAGGGGCACGGGGCAGTACTTC
TRBJ2-3,NA,13,NA,TRBV6-6,CAILVGGTYTQYF,TGTGCCATCCTGGTTGGGGGGACCTATACGCAGTATTTT
TRBJ1-2,few,12,NA,TRBV19,CATHKWGYGYTF,TGTGCCACCCATAAATGGGGCTATGGCTACACCTTC
TRBJ2-5,NA,12,NA,TRBV10-3,CAISESPETQYF,TGTGCCATCAGTGAGTCGCCAGAGACCCAGTACTTC
TRBJ1-2,NA,13,NA,TRBV6-1,CASSNRLERGYTF,TGTGCCAGCAGCAACAGGTTAGAGCGAGGCTACACCTTC
TRBJ2-5,NA,17,TRBD2,TRBV5-4,CASSEPPGGEARETQYF,TGTGCCAGCAGCGAACCCCCCGGGGGGGAGGCCCGGGAGACCCAGTACTTC
TRBJ2-7,few,15,NA,TRBV7-2,CASSQRREDRDEQYF,TGTGCCAGCAGCCAGAGGCGGGAGGACAGGGACGAGCAGTACTTC
TRBJ2-5,NA,15,NA,TRBV27,CASSPARWDQETQYF,TGTGCCAGCAGCCCCGCGAGGTGGGACCAAGAGACCCAGTACTTC
TRBJ2-1,NA,14,NA,TRBV20-1,CSAHSQARGNEQFF,TGCAGTGCTCACAGCCAAGCACGGGGGAATGAGCAGTTCTTC